This TCR beta chain originates from a study of shared clonotypes between healthy human individuals. The assay was immunoSEQ multiplex PCR, and TCRdb's table has in-frame clones only and misses some. The sample consists of 2 million to 2.5 million clones, approximately 95% of them appearing once. This clone was found once. The length of the CDR3 is 18 residues. The junction had 12 bases not matched to a gene; V was cut back by 2 bases and J by 0 bases. The specimen was naive CD4+ T cells from PBMCs. The subset: CD45RA+ positively selected. The gene calls are TRBV23-1 and TRBJ1-1; 7 positions match TRBD1. TRBV23-1 is an ORF, with its function uncertain. The TCR originated in a man aged 18 to 35 in good health. Some clones in this sample may be carry-over from other donors' samples. CDR3 residues: CASSQPDRDDNMNTEAFF. The CDR3 DNA follows: TGCGCCAGCAGTCAACCCGACAGGGACGATAACATGAACACTGAAGCTTTCTTT.